These 5 T cell receptor beta chains were all obtained from the same sample, sequenced in a study of spatial heterogeneity in lung cancer. The time point: sample taken at primary tumor resection. No cell sorting; template was whole RNA from tumor, lung tissue or PBMC. TCRdb reprocessed the 5' RACE reads via MiXCR and lists one record per CDR3 protein. The sample carries approximately 7,000 distinct CDR3 sequences, 4.5% to 7% recorded once. Sequencing used normal lung tissue next to the tumor, obtained at surgery. The receptor set was obtained from a female donor with early-stage non-small cell lung cancer.

In this sample, this clonotype is medium-sized. A library made for alpha chains picked up this beta chain off target, so its size means little. V usage is TRBV19 and J usage is TRBJ1-4; TRBD1 agrees at 9 bases. This CDR3 is 15 amino acids long. Germline CDR1 is LNHDA and CDR2 is SQIVND (reference sequence). The V and J ends lost 3 bases and 5 bases, in that order; junction bases with no gene match: 4. The CDR3 nucleotides are TGTGCCAGTAGTATCTCCGGGACAGGGAATGAAAAACTGTTTTTT. Its translation: CASSISGTGNEKLFF.

Details on this clonotype: This beta chain turned up in a library designed for alpha chains; as an off-target read, its abundance says little. CDR3 region: CASSAAGGYTEAFF. CDR3 DNA: TGTGCCAGCAGTGCCGCAGGGGGGTACACTGAAGCTTTCTTT. The rearrangement joins TRBV28 to TRBJ1-1; 7 bases fit TRBD1. Looked up from germline, CDR1 is MDHEN and CDR2 is SYDVKM. The CDR3 contains 14 residues. With 5 bases clipped from V and 3 bases from J, the junction kept 6 bases outside the gene matches.

This clonotype is categorized as medium-sized. This beta chain slipped into a library made for alpha chains as a stray read, so its size is not meaningful. The chain employs TRBV19 and TRBJ2-6; D is undetermined. The V gene lost 8 bases and the J gene lost 0 bases, with 5 bases spanning the gap. CDR3 length: 13 residues. Germline V gene lookup returns CDR1 LNHDA and CDR2 SQIVND (reference sequence). The CDR3 nucleotides read TGTGCCAGTCACCTCTCTGGGGCCAACGTCCTGACTTTC. Translated, it gives CASHLSGANVLTF.

Many counts were recorded for this clonotype. The library was built for alpha chains, so this beta chain is an off-target read and its size means little. The chain employs TRBV20-1 and TRBJ2-3; D is unresolved. Germline V gives CDR1 DFQATT, CDR2 SNEGSKA (reference sequence). The CDR3 totals 17 residues. Trimming removed 6 bases from V and 1 base from J, with 23 bases in between. The CDR3 reads CSAALWASLWGTDTQYF. In DNA, the CDR3 is TGCAGTGCCGCACTATGGGCTTCCCTTTGGGGCACAGATACGCAGTATTTT.

At least ten counts were recorded for this clonotype. This beta chain is a stray sequence in a library constructed for alpha chains; its clone size is not meaningful. In DNA, the CDR3 is TGTGCCAGCAGTGAATCCCCTCGAAACACCATATATTTT. It encodes CASSESPRNTIYF. The J gene is TRBJ1-3, the V gene TRBV6-1; D uncertain. Trimming stripped 2 bases from V and 5 bases from J, with 7 bases between. The CDR3 length is 13 residues. CDR1 is MNHNS and CDR2 is SASEGT in the germline V gene.